Listed here are 10 T cell receptor beta chains from one sample, sequenced in a study of cytomegalovirus exposure and HLA in healthy donors. The PCR made use of 60 Vbeta and 13 Jbeta primers. Produced via immunoSEQ multiplex PCR; TCRdb's table is partial and in-frame only. Of some 170,000 clones in the sample, 70% to 80% are singletons; the top ten hold 2.9%. The sample was PBMCs. All receptors derive from a male donor in good health and CMV-seronegative.

CDR3 protein: CASSYSIGETQYF. The CDR3 DNA reads TGTGCCAGCAGTTACTCGATCGGTGAGACCCAGTACTTC. The gene calls are TRBV6-5 and TRBJ2-5, with no clear D. From germline, CDR1 is MNHEY and CDR2 SVGAGI. The CDR3 has 13 amino acids. V was clipped by 0 bases and J by 5 bases, with 7 bases between them.

This chain links TRBV2 with TRBJ1-2; a possible D gene is TRBD1 (6 bases). This CDR3 contains 14 residues. Trimming took off 8 bases at V and 5 bases at J, with 18 bases between the two ends. In germline, CDR1 is SNHLY, CDR2 FYNNEI. The CDR3 is CASQIDTQGYGYTF. The DNA of the CDR3 is TGTGCCAGCCAGATCGACACTCAGGGGTATGGCTACACCTTC.

On this clone itself: Other DNA sequences from this sample encode an identical CDR3 as well. This chain joins TRBV10-3 and TRBJ2-1; D possibly corresponds to TRBD2 (5 bases). Germline CDR1 and CDR2: ENHRY and SYGVKD. The ends were cut back, 0 bases at V and 9 bases at J, with 12 bases in the middle. The CDR3 has 14 residues. CDR3 sequence reads: CAISESLSGLEQFF. The CDR3, as DNA: TGTGCCATCAGTGAGTCGTTGTCAGGACTTGAGCAGTTCTTC.

In this sample, this clone turned up once. This sequence joins TRBV28 and TRBJ1-5, with D possibly matching TRBD1 (6 bases). This CDR3 region has 15 residues. The ends were cut back, 2 bases at V and 8 bases at J, with 16 bases in the middle. From germline, CDR1 is MDHEN and CDR2 SYDVKM. This CDR3 reads CASSLIEGGEKPQHF. The CDR3 DNA is TGTGCCAGCAGTTTAATAGAGGGGGGGGAAAAGCCCCAGCATTTT. The variable domain in full, completed from reference TRBV28 and TRBJ1-5, reads DVKVTQSSRYLVKRTGEKVFLECVQDMDHENMFWYRQDPGLGLRLIYFSYDVKMKEKGDIPEGYSVSREKKERFSLILESASTNQTSMYLCASSLIEGGEKPQHFGDGTRLSIL.

The chain has TRBV7-2 and TRBJ2-7; 9 bases are shared with TRBD1. V gave up 5 bases and J gave up 5 bases; unmatched junction bases: 10. Germline CDR1 is SGHTA and CDR2 is FQGNSA. The CDR3 spans 15 residues. The CDR3 DNA reads TGTGCCAGCAGCGTCTACCGGGACAGGGATCACGAGCAGTACTTC. This translates into CASSVYRDRDHEQYF.

The rearrangement joins TRBV11-1 to TRBJ2-1, with TRBD1 identical over 9 bases. Trimming took 6 bases from V and 0 from J; bases not matched to a gene: 3. Germline CDR1 SGHAT, CDR2 FQDESV (reference sequence). CDR3 length: 15 amino acids. DNA for the CDR3: TGTGCCAGCAGAACAGGGGGCAGCTCCTACAATGAGCAGTTCTTC. It is translated as CASRTGGSSYNEQFF.

This clone was counted a few times. This chain uses TRBV15 with TRBJ1-5; 7 bases line up with TRBD1. Germline CDR1 LNHNV, CDR2 YYDKDF (reference sequence). There are 15 residues in the CDR3. V shed 5 bases and J 0 bases; nucleotides not matched to a gene: 4. The CDR3, as DNA: TGTGCCACCAGCGACGACAGGGTTAGCAATCAGCCCCAGCATTTT. It translates to CATSDDRVSNQPQHF.

The chain links TRBV6-5 to TRBJ1-5; TRBD1 aligns across 7 bases. V lost 0 bases, J lost 3 bases, and 2 bases stayed unmatched. The CDR3 length is 15 residues. The germline V gene has CDR1 MNHEY and CDR2 SVGAGI. The CDR3 DNA reads as TGTGCCAGCAGTTACTCGACAGGGCCCAATCAGCCCCAGCATTTT. Translating gives CASSYSTGPNQPQHF.

The gene calls are TRBV28 and TRBJ2-5; D is undetermined. Trimming removed 6 bases at V and 0 bases at J, with 5 bases between. Per the germline V gene, CDR1 is MDHEN and CDR2 is SYDVKM. CDR3 size: 12 residues. CDR3 DNA: TGTGCCAGCAGCCAGAACCAAGAGACCCAGTACTTC. Its translation is CASSQNQETQYF.

This clone occurred a few times. V usage is TRBV29-1 and J usage is TRBJ1-2; D may be TRBD1 (6 bases). V lost 5 bases and J lost 4, with 11 bases in between. The CDR3 loop spans 12 amino acids. Germline V gene lookup returns CDR1 SQVTM and CDR2 ANQGSEA. CDR3 protein: CSVHTGFYGYTF. As DNA, the CDR3 is TGCAGCGTTCATACAGGGTTCTATGGCTACACCTTC.